This TCR beta chain was documented in a study of Ad26.COV2.S vaccination and SARS-CoV-2 variants. Study-level background: Each vaccinee took Ad26.COV2.S intramuscularly, once or twice 56 days apart.

Indicated treatment: some 20 received Ad26.COV2.S at low or high dose, single or two shots; about five received placebo; per-sample allocation not given. Samples were taken on day 63 after the first vaccine or placebo injection. The V gene's germline CDR1 is SGHRS and CDR2 YFSETQ. The V end lost 5 bases, the J end lost 4 bases, and 14 bases lay between the germline ends. The CDR3 extends over 14 amino acids. Clones were read by immunoSEQ multiplex PCR, and TCRdb kept only the in-frame ones, dropping some. The sample contains 300,000 to 400,000 clones, roughly 85% of which appear only once. Source: peripheral blood, taken in a trial of Ad26.COV2.S vaccine versus placebo. The clonotype comes from a person aged 18 to 65 who received the Ad26.COV2.S COVID-19 vaccine or a placebo. The chain combines TRBV5-1 with TRBJ2-3; weak D call: TRBD1 (6 bases). The CDR3, as DNA: TGCGCCAGCAGACTACAGGGCGAGGCAGATACGCAGTATTTT. Translating gives CASRLQGEADTQYF.